These T cell receptor beta chains were read from a single sample in a study of blood T cells in healthy people across ages. One entry per CDR3 protein, called by TCRdb with MiXCR from the 5' RACE reads. The repertoire holds around 970,000 distinct CDR3 sequences, with roughly 47% as singletons. Sequencing was carried out using blood. These receptor sequences come from an older woman in good health. CDR3s include the opening cysteine and the closing phenylalanine or tryptophan. The D gene is left open where the match is weak. A row's size may be missing; if present it is once, few, many or a size class.

NA TRBJ2-3 few TRBV6-2/TRBV6-3 CAGGRGDTQYF TGTGCCGGGGGGCGGGGAGATACGCAGTATTTT
NA TRBJ2-5 NA TRBV4-2 CASSQGGLEETQYF TGTGCCAGCAGCCAAGGTGGACTTGAAGAGACCCAGTACTTC
NA TRBJ2-1 NA TRBV20-1 CSARDPAGASSYNEQFF TGCAGTGCTAGAGATCCTGCCGGGGCCAGCTCCTACAATGAGCAGTTCTTC
NA TRBJ2-3 once TRBV12-3/TRBV12-4 CASSPRGSKTDTQYF TGTGCCAGCAGTCCCCGGGGGAGTAAGACAGATACGCAGTATTTT
NA TRBJ2-7 NA TRBV28 CASSFDGAYSEQYF TGTGCCAGCAGTTTCGACGGGGCGTACAGCGAGCAGTACTTC
NA TRBJ2-7 NA TRBV15 CATSSNRGAHYEQYF TGTGCCACCAGCAGCAATCGGGGAGCCCACTACGAGCAGTACTTC
NA TRBJ2-1 few TRBV7-2 CASSLEGTLSAYEQFF TGTGCCAGCAGCTTAGAGGGGACCCTCTCGGCCTATGAGCAGTTCTTC
TRBD2 TRBJ2-7 NA TRBV12-3/TRBV12-4 CASTLTSGSSYEQYF TGTGCCAGCACCCTCACTAGCGGAAGCTCCTACGAGCAGTACTTC
NA TRBJ1-4 NA TRBV11-3 CASSGRRTNEKLFF TGTGCCAGCAGTGGGAGGAGGACTAATGAAAAACTGTTTTTT
TRBD2 TRBJ2-1 few TRBV29-1 CSAPRAGHNEQFF TGCAGCGCCCCCCGAGCGGGACACAATGAGCAGTTCTTC
TRBD1 TRBJ2-1 NA TRBV6-5 CATKYTGTGIYNEQFF TGTGCCACAAAATACACCGGGACAGGAATTTACAATGAGCAGTTCTTC
TRBD2 TRBJ2-5 NA TRBV3-1 CASSHLTSDTWETQYF TGTGCCAGCAGCCATCTCACTAGCGATACGTGGGAGACCCAGTACTTC
NA TRBJ1-1 NA TRBV24-1 CATSLGVNTEAFF TGTGCCACCAGCCTCGGGGTGAACACTGAAGCTTTCTTT
TRBD2 TRBJ2-1 once TRBV2 CASRLLATSSYNEQFF TGTGCCAGCAGACTACTAGCGACTAGCTCCTACAATGAGCAGTTCTTC
NA TRBJ2-2 NA TRBV11-1 CASSLDGPHTGELFF TGTGCCAGCAGCTTAGACGGTCCACACACCGGGGAGCTGTTTTTT
TRBD2 TRBJ2-5 NA TRBV28 CASSYRGRAPGTQYF TGTGCCAGCAGTTATCGCGGGAGGGCCCCTGGGACCCAGTACTTC
NA TRBJ1-5 NA TRBV11-2 CASSLELDQPQHF TGTGCCAGCAGCTTAGAATTGGATCAGCCCCAGCATTTT
TRBD2 TRBJ2-7 once TRBV7-9 CASSFRREGSYEQYF TGTGCCAGCAGCTTTCGGCGGGAGGGCTCCTACGAGCAGTACTTC
NA TRBJ2-5 few TRBV7-2 CASSPDVQVETQYF TGTGCCAGCAGCCCCGACGTACAGGTGGAGACCCAGTACTTC
NA TRBJ2-7 NA TRBV7-9 CASSSRARGVYEQYF TGTGCCAGCAGCTCCCGGGCTAGGGGAGTCTACGAGCAGTACTTC
NA TRBJ2-6 NA TRBV12-3/TRBV12-4 CASSLFRGGIGSGANVLTF TGTGCCAGCAGTTTATTCCGAGGAGGTATAGGCTCTGGGGCCAACGTCCTGACTTTC
NA TRBJ2-6 NA TRBV29-1 CSAWDGKGTGANVLTF TGCAGCGCCTGGGACGGGAAAGGAACTGGGGCCAACGTCCTGACTTTC
NA TRBJ1-2 once TRBV7-9 CASSLVQGHGYTF TGTGCCAGCAGCTTAGTACAGGGCCATGGCTACACCTTC
NA TRBJ1-1 NA TRBV2 CASSEARQVRTEAFF TGTGCCAGCAGTGAAGCGCGACAGGTACGAACTGAAGCTTTCTTT
TRBD1 TRBJ2-7 NA TRBV6-2/TRBV6-3 CASNPRGQGSYEQYF TGTGCCAGCAACCCGCGAGGACAGGGATCCTACGAGCAGTACTTC
TRBD1 TRBJ2-7 NA TRBV28 CASRPTPGQGSSYEQYF TGTGCCAGCAGACCCACTCCGGGACAGGGGAGCTCCTACGAGCAGTACTTC
NA TRBJ2-5 NA TRBV12-3/TRBV12-4 CASSSGLRNQETQYF TGTGCCAGCAGTTCCGGCTTGAGGAACCAAGAGACCCAGTACTTC
NA TRBJ2-7 once TRBV6-5 CASSYFAEDNEQYF TGTGCCAGCAGTTACTTTGCGGAAGACAATGAGCAGTACTTC
NA TRBJ2-3 few TRBV20-1 CSARGRTTADTQYF TGCAGTGCTAGAGGGAGAACTACCGCAGATACGCAGTATTTT